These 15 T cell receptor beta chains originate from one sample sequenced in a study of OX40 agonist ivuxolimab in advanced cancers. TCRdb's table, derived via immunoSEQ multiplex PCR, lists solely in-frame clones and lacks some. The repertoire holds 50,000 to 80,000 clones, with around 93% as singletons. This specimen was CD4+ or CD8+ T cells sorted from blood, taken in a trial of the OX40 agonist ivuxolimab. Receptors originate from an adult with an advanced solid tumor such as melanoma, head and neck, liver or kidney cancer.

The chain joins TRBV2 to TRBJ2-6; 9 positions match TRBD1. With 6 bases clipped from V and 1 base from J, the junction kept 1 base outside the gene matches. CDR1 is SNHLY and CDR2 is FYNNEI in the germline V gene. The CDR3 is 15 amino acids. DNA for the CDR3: TGTGCCAGCAGCGGACAGGGGTCTGGGGCCAACGTCCTGACTTTC. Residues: CASSGQGSGANVLTF.

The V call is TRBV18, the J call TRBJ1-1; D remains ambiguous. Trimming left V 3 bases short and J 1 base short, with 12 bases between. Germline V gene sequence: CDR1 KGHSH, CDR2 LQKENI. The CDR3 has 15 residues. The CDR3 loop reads CASSPVETANTEAFF. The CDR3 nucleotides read TGTGCCAGCTCACCCGTAGAGACGGCGAACACTGAAGCTTTCTTT.

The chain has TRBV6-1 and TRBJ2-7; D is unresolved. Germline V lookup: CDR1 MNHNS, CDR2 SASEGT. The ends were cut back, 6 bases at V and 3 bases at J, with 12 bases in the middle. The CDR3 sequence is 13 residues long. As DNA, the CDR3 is TGTGCCAGCAGGTACGGGCTGAACTACGAGCAGTACTTC. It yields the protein CASRYGLNYEQYF.

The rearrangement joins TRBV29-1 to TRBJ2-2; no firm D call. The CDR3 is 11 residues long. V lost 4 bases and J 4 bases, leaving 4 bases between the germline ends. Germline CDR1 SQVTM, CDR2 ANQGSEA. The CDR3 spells CSVGSTGELFF. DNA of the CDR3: TGCAGCGTTGGTAGCACCGGGGAGCTGTTTTTT.

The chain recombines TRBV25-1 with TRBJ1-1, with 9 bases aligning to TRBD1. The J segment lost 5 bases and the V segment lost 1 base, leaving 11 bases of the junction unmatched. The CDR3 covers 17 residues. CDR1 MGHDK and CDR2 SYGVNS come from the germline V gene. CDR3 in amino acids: CASSESPPGTGRTEAFF. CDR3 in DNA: TGTGCCAGCAGTGAATCGCCACCCGGGACAGGGAGGACTGAAGCTTTCTTT.

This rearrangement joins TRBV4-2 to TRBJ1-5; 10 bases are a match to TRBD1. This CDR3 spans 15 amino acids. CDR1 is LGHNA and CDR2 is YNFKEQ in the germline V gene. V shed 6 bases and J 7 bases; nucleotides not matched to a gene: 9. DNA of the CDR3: TGTGCCAGCAGATCGACAGGGGGCGCCGAGCAGCCCCAGCATTTT. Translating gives CASRSTGGAEQPQHF.

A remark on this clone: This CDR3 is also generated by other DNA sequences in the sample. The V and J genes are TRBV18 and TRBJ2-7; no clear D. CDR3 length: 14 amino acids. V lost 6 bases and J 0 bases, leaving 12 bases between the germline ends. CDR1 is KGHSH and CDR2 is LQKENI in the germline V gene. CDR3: CASSPPSGSYEQYF. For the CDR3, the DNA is TGTGCCAGCTCGCCCCCCTCCGGCTCCTACGAGCAGTACTTC. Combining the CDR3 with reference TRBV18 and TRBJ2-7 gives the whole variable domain NAGVMQNPRHLVRRRGQEARLRCSPMKGHSHVYWYRQLPEEGLKFMVYLQKENIIDESGMPKERFSAEFPKEGPSILRIQQVVRGDSAAYFCASSPPSGSYEQYFGPGTRLTVT.

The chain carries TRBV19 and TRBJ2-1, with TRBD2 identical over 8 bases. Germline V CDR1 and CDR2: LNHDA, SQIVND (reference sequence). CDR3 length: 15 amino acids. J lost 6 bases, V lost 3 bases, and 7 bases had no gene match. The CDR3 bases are TGTGCCAGTAGTATGGGACTAGGGGAGGGCAATGAGCAGTTCTTC. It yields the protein CASSMGLGEGNEQFF.

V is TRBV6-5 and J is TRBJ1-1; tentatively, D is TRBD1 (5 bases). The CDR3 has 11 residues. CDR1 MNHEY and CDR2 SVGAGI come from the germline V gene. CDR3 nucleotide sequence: TGTGCTAGTAGGTGGGGGGCTGAAGCTTTCTTT. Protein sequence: CASRWGAEAFF.

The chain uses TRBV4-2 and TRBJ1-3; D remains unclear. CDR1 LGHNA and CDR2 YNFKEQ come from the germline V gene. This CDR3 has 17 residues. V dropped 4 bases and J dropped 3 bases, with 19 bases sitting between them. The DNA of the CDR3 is TGTGCCAGCAGCCCCCCCGGTCAACCCACTCTTGGAAACACCATATATTTT. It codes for CASSPPGQPTLGNTIYF.

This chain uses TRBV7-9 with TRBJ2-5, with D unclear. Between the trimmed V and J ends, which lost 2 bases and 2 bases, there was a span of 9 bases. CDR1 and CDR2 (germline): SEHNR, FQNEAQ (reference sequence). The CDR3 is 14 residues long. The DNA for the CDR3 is TGTGCCAGCAGCTTAATGTACGGACAAGAGACCCAGTACTTC. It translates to CASSLMYGQETQYF.

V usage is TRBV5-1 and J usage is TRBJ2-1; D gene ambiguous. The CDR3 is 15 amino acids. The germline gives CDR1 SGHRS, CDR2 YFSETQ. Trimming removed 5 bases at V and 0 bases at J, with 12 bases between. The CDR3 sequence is CASSVTMSSYNEQFF. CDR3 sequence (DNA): TGCGCCAGCAGTGTGACAATGAGCTCCTACAATGAGCAGTTCTTC. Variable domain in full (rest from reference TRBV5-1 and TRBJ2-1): KAGVTQTPRYLIKTRGQQVTLSCSPISGHRSVSWYQQTPGQGLQFLFEYFSETQRNKGNFPGRFSGRQFSNSRSEMNVSTLELGDSALYLCASSVTMSSYNEQFFGPGTRLTVL.

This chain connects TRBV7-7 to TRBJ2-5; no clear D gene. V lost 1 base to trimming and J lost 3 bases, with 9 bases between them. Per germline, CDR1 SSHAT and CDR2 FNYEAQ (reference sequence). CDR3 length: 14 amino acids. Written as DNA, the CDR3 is TGTGCCAGCAGCTTAGTTTTAGGGAAAGAGACCCAGTACTTC. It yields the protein CASSLVLGKETQYF.

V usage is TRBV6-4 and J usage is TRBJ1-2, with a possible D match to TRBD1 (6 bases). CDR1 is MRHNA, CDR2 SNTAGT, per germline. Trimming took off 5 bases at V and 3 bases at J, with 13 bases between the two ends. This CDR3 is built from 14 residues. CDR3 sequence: CASSPGQNYYGYTF. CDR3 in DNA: TGTGCCAGCAGTCCGGGACAAAACTACTATGGCTACACCTTC.

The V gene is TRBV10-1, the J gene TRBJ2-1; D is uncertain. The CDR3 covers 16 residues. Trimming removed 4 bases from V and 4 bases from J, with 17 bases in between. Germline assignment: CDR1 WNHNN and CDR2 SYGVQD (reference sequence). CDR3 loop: CASSGTWGTHYNEQFF. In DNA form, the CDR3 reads TGCGCCAGCAGTGGAACCTGGGGAACCCATTACAATGAGCAGTTCTTC.